This T cell receptor beta chain was recovered during a study of T cells in Graves' hyperthyroidism and ophthalmopathy. Study-wide results and limits: Ophthalmopathy onset followed model prediction by a median roughly six months.

With regard to this clonotype: Antigen unknown. A read error may account for a junction end that differs from germline.

The CDR3 runs to 16 residues. The germline gives CDR1 SGHRS, CDR2 YFSETQ. Hyperthyroidism was newly diagnosed in patients aged 18 to 65 (duration under 2 months). Amplified regions were TCR beta CDR3 sequences from RNA transcripts. The HTBI primer set drove a first-round RT-PCR of the TCR CDR3. In TCRdb, the multiplex PCR reads were re-called with MiXCR into one record per CDR3 protein. The sample contains a few hundred thousand distinct CDR3 sequences, about a sixth of which appear only once. The chain employs TRBV5-1 and TRBJ1-3, with a possible D match to TRBD1 (5 bases). Sequencing input: blood. The clonotype was recovered from a woman aged 18-29 years with Graves' hyperthyroidism that later progressed to Graves' ophthalmopathy. The CDR3 loop reads CASSLVTGNSENTIYF. CDR3 DNA sequence: TGCGCCAGCAGCCTCGTCACAGGAAACTCTGAAAACACCATATATTTT.